This T cell receptor beta chain emerged from a study of cytotoxic CD8 clonotypes in ibrutinib-treated CLL (dated by TCRdb to about 2021). Notes on the research overall: In this cohort, approximately 15 patients were treatment-naive and approximately twelve were relapsed/refractory, while approximately 18 had unmutated IGHV. Responses were partial in approximately 24 patients and complete in 2; after median approximately 5.5 years follow-up, 14 stayed in remission and approximately twelve progressed. Response samples were taken after a median of roughly a year on treatment, ranging from 6 to 36 months. Samples averaged roughly 280,000 productive templates and some 91,000 productive rearrangements. Longitudinal samples were obtainable from about 30% of the 86 participants in the trial. Cryopreserved peripheral blood mononuclear cells were collected at three points: before therapy, at response, and at either sustained remission or disease progression. Every sample from remission and from progressive disease was obtained while the patients were still on ibrutinib. The paper as a whole reports these results and caveats: Clonality rose at ibrutinib response, remained stable during sustained remission, and dropped back toward baseline at progression. Baseline clonality exceeded that of age-matched healthy donors and correlated strongly with circulating CD8+ T-cell counts. Public clonotypes were rare and either shrank or stayed stable during treatment, and the rise in clonality at ibrutinib response reflected expansion of private clonotypes. Lymph node repertoires were not examined, and the timing of sampling was not matched between patients in sustained remission and those whose disease progressed.

In the paper's terms, the time point label means: progressive disease on ibrutinib. Roughly 2.2 micrograms of genomic DNA were extracted from cryopreserved PBMCs for TCR beta library preparation. Longitudinal blood samples from CLL patients receiving ibrutinib monotherapy were subjected to high-throughput TCR beta sequencing. The patients took part in an open-label, single-center phase 2 trial of ibrutinib monotherapy. Concerning this clone itself: It lacks a known antigen. Base qualities are not recorded, but no much larger clone differs from it by a single base.

CDR1 and CDR2, per the germline V gene (reference sequence), are SGHKS and YYEKEE. The CDR3, cysteine through phenylalanine, is 14 amino acids long. The kept DNA is CDR3 alone, 42 bases in frame from the first base. The germline ends are 17 bases apart after V is trimmed by 7 bases and J by 3 bases. Each clonotype received, on average, about 10x coverage in deep resolution sequencing performed on a MiSeq, where the target depth lay between 1 in 1 million and 1 in 200,000 T cells. The immunoSEQ hsTCRB Kit was used to generate TCR beta libraries. On the authors' methods: ImmunoSEQ Data Assistant and ImmunoSEQ Analyzer were used for data analysis, and V, D and J genes were assigned according to IMGT definitions. Clonality, which ranges from 0 to 1, was calculated by subtracting the normalized Shannon entropy of productive rearrangement frequencies from one. Public clonotype analysis was restricted to overrepresented clonotypes comprising at least 0.05% of each patient's repertoire. Some 13 repertoires from age-matched healthy donors, obtained from immuneACCESS, served as clonality controls. This immuneACCESS table, as held by TCRdb, lists in-frame sequences with V and J called but not all clones. Of the missing ones, under half trace to an unresolved V gene in checked studies; the others have no known cause. The V and J calls and the clone size are those of that table, but D and trimming were determined from the DNA. Across this sample there are approximately 150,000 clones, with approximately 91% seen only once. The ten largest clones take up around 3.1% of the sample.

The receptor's source is a human donor with chronic lymphocytic leukemia. Here the sequenced sample was PBMCs, taken at disease progression, from a patient treated with ibrutinib. The chain employs TRBV5-5 and TRBJ2-7; the D gene is perhaps TRBD2, from 6 matching bases. The bases are TGTGCCAGCGTCGGGGGATATGGCGGCTACGAGCAGTACTTC. It codes for CASVGGYGGYEQYF.